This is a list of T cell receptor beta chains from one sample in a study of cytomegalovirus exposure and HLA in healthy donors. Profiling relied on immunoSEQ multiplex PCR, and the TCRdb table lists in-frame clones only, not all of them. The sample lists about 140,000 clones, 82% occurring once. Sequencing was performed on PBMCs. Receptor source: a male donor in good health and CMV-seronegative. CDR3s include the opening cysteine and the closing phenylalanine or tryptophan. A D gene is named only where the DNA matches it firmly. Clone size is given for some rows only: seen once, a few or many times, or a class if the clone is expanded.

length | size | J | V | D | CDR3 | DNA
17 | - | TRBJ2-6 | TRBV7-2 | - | CASSFEGVHSGANVLTF | TGTGCCAGCAGCTTCGAGGGGGTACACTCTGGGGCCAACGTCCTGACTTTC
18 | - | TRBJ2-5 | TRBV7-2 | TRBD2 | CASSLGLAGGREWETQYF | TGTGCCAGCAGCTTAGGACTAGCGGGGGGGAGGGAGTGGGAGACCCAGTACTTC
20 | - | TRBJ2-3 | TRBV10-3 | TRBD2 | CAISEFGRLAGGGYTDTQYF | TGTGCCATCAGTGAGTTTGGCAGACTAGCGGGGGGAGGATACACAGATACGCAGTATTTT
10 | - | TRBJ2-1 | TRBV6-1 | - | CASSAGEQFF | TGTGCCAGCAGTGCGGGGGAGCAGTTCTTC
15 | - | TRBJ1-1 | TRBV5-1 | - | CASSLGRSGGAMAFF | TGCGCCAGCAGCCTCGGAAGGAGTGGGGGGGCGATGGCTTTCTTT
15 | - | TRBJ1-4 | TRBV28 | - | CASSFPQGTNEKLFF | TGTGCCAGCAGTTTCCCACAGGGAACTAATGAAAAACTGTTTTTT
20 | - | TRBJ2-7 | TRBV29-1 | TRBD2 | CSVESGGGTSIGMGSYEQYF | TGCAGCGTTGAGAGTGGGGGTGGGACTAGCATCGGTATGGGCTCCTACGAGCAGTACTTC
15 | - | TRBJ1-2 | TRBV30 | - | CAWSGGGRPFYGYTF | TGTGCCTGGAGTGGTGGGGGGAGACCCTTCTATGGCTACACCTTC
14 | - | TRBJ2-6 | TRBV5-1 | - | CASSLRLGANVLTF | TGCGCCAGCAGCTTGAGACTCGGGGCCAACGTCCTGACTTTC
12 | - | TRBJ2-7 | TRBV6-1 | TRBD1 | CASTLTGDEQYF | TGTGCCAGCACCCTAACAGGGGACGAGCAGTACTTC
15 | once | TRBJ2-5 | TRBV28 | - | CASSLSAGNRETQYF | TGTGCCAGCAGTTTATCGGCAGGGAACCGCGAGACCCAGTACTTC
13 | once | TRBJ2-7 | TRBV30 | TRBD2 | CAWRLADSYEQYF | TGTGCCTGGAGACTAGCGGACTCCTACGAGCAGTACTTC
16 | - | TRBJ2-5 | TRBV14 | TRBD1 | CASSQDPGQPQETQYF | TGTGCCAGCAGCCAAGACCCGGGACAGCCACAAGAGACCCAGTACTTC
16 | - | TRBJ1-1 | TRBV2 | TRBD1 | CASRRAGQGSDTEAFF | TGTGCCAGCAGAAGAGCGGGACAGGGCTCGGACACTGAAGCTTTCTTT
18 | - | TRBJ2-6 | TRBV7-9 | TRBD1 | CASSHRDRLRSGANVLTF | TGTGCCAGCAGCCACCGGGACAGGCTCCGTTCCGGGGCCAACGTCCTGACTTTC
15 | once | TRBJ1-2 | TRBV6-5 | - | CASSYFDSQNYGYTF | TGTGCCAGCAGTTACTTCGACAGCCAAAACTATGGCTACACCTTC
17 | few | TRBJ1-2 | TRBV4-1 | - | CASSQVFGLGANYGYTF | TGCGCCAGCAGCCAAGTTTTCGGACTGGGAGCTAACTATGGCTACACCTTC
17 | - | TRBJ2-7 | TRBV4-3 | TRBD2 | CASSQVKLAGSFYEQYF | TGCGCCAGCAGCCAAGTTAAGCTAGCGGGGTCCTTCTACGAGCAGTACTTC
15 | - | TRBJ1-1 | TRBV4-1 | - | CASSQDEGGRTEAFF | TGCGCCAGCAGCCAAGACGAGGGGGGGAGGACTGAAGCTTTCTTT
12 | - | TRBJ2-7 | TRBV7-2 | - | CASSFSSNEQYF | TGTGCCAGCAGCTTCTCTAGCAACGAGCAGTACTTC
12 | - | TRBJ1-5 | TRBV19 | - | CASSIPDRSQHF | TGTGCCAGTAGTATCCCCGACAGATCCCAGCATTTT
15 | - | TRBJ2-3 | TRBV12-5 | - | CASGSSRVVTDTQYF | TGTGCTAGTGGGTCAAGTCGGGTTGTGACAGATACGCAGTATTTT
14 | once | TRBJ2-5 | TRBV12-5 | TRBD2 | CASGLPGTGGTQYF | TGTGCTAGTGGTTTGCCCGGGACGGGGGGGACCCAGTACTTC
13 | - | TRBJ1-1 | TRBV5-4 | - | CASSETAATEAFF | TGTGCCAGCAGTGAAACAGCGGCCACTGAAGCTTTCTTT
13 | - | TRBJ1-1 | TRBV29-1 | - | CSVLQARGTEAFF | TGCAGCGTGTTACAGGCTAGGGGCACTGAAGCTTTCTTT
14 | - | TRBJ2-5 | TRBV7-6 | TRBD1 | CASNFAGGWETQYF | TGTGCCAGCAATTTCGCAGGGGGATGGGAGACCCAGTACTTC
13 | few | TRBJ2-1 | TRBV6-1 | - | CASSATPEGEQFF | TGTGCCAGCAGTGCTACTCCCGAGGGCGAGCAGTTCTTC
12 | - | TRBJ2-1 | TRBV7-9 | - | CASSVSYDEQFF | TGTGCCAGCAGCGTCAGTTATGATGAGCAGTTCTTC
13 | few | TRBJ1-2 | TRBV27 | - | CASSFPGGYGYTF | TGTGCCAGCAGTTTTCCGGGGGGCTATGGCTACACCTTC
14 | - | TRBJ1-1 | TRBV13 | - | CASSSRGREAEAFF | TGTGCCAGCAGCTCTCGGGGCAGGGAGGCTGAAGCTTTCTTT
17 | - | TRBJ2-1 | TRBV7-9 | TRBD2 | CASPGTSGRAHNNEQFF | TGTGCCAGCCCCGGGACTAGCGGGAGGGCCCATAACAATGAGCAGTTCTTC
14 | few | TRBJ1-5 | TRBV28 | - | CASRFTGSNQPQHF | TGTGCCAGCAGATTCACAGGGAGCAATCAGCCCCAGCATTTT
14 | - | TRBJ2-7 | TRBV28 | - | CASSPSDTFYEQYF | TGTGCCAGCAGTCCTTCGGACACCTTCTACGAGCAGTACTTC
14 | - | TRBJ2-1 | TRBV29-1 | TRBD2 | CSVNPGLGDNEQFF | TGCAGCGTTAATCCGGGACTAGGTGACAATGAGCAGTTCTTC
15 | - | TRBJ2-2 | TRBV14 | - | CASSQLSGNTGELFF | TGTGCCAGCAGCCAACTCTCAGGGAACACCGGGGAGCTGTTTTTT
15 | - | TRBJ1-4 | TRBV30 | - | CAWSVLPGTNEKLFF | TGTGCCTGGAGTGTACTCCCAGGGACTAATGAAAAACTGTTTTTT
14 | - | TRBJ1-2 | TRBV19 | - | CASSIERGNYGYTF | TGTGCCAGTAGTATAGAAAGAGGGAACTATGGCTACACCTTC
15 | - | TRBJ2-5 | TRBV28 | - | CASSLWRAGEETQYF | TGTGCCAGCAGTTTATGGAGGGCCGGGGAAGAGACCCAGTACTTC
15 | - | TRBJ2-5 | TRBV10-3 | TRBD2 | CAISGTSGGQETQYF | TGTGCCATCAGCGGGACTAGCGGGGGGCAAGAGACCCAGTACTTC
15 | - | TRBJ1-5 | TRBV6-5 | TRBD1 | CASSWTGNSNQPQHF | TGTGCCAGCAGCTGGACAGGGAATAGCAATCAGCCCCAGCATTTT
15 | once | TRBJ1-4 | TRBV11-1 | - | CASSLSPTTNEKLFF | TGTGCCAGCAGCTTATCCCCCACAACTAATGAAAAACTGTTTTTT
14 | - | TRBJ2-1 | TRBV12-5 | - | CASGLGQVASEQFF | TGTGCTAGTGGTTTGGGACAGGTTGCGAGTGAGCAGTTCTTC
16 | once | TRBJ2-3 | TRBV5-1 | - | CASSLEVRGTTDTQYF | TGCGCCAGCAGCTTGGAGGTCCGGGGGACCACAGATACGCAGTATTTT
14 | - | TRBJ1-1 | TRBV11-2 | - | CASRSGRRLTEAFF | TGTGCCAGCAGATCCGGACGGAGGTTGACTGAAGCTTTCTTT
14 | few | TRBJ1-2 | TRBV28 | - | CASSLFMSSGGYTF | TGTGCCAGCAGTTTATTCATGAGTTCGGGTGGCTACACCTTC